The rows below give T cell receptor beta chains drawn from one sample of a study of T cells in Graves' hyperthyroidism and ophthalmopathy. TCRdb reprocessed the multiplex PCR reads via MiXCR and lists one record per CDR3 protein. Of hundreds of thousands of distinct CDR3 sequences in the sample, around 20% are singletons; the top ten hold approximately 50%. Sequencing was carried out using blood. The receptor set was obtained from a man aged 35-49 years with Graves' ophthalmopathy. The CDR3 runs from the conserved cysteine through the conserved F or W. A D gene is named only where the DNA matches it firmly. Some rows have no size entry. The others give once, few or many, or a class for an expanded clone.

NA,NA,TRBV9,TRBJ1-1,TGTGCCAGCAGCCCACACACAGGTAGCACTGAAGCTTTCTTT,CASSPHTGSTEAFF
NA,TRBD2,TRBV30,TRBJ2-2,TGTGCCGGGGGGGTGAACACCGGGGAGCTGTTTTTT,CAGGVNTGELFF
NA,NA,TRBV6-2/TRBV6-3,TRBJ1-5,TGTGCCAGCAGTAACGGCCCAAATCAGCCCCAGCATTTT,CASSNGPNQPQHF
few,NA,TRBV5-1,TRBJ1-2,TGCGCCAGCAGCTTGGCATCAGGACTTAACTATGGCTACACCTTC,CASSLASGLNYGYTF
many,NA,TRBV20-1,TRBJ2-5,TGCAGTGCTGGGGTGTGGGGGACCCAGTACTTC,CSAGVWGTQYF
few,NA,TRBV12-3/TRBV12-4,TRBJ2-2,TGTGCCAGCACCTTAAGGGGAGTCACCGGGGAGCTGTTTTTT,CASTLRGVTGELFF
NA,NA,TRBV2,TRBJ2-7,TGTGCCAGCAGTATCGACAGCTACGAGCAGTACTTC,CASSIDSYEQYF
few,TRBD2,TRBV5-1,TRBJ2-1,TGCGCCAGCGGGACTAGCGGCTACAATGAGCAGTTCTTC,CASGTSGYNEQFF
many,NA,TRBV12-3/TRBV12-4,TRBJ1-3,TGTGCCAGCAGCCCGCAGGCGGGGAGTGCTGGAAACACCATATATTTT,CASSPQAGSAGNTIYF
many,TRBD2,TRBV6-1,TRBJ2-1,TGTGCCAGCAGGCGAGCGGGGGCCAGCTCCTACAATGAGCAGTTCTTC,CASRRAGASSYNEQFF
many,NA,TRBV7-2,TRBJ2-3,TGTGCCAGCAGCTTCATAGGAACGGGAGTAGGGTTAACGCAGTATTTT,CASSFIGTGVGLTQYF
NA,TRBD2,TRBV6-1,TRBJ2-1,TGTGCCAGCAGTCACGGGACTAGCGCCAAAATCCACGATGAGCAGTTCTTC,CASSHGTSAKIHDEQFF
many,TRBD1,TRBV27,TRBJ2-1,TGTGCCAGCAGTCACCGGGACAGGGGTTACAATGAGCAGTTCTTC,CASSHRDRGYNEQFF
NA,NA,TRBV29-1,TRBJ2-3,TGCAGCGTTAGTGTGGATACGCAGTATTTT,CSVSVDTQYF